This T cell receptor (beta chain) was observed in a study of T-cell memory formation after mild COVID-19. The junction had 8 bases not matched to a gene; V was cut back by 4 bases and J by 3 bases. The V gene's germline CDR1 is MNHEY and CDR2 SMNVEV (reference sequence). This CDR3 region has 15 residues. TCRdb reanalysed the 5' RACE reads using MiXCR and keeps one entry per CDR3 protein. The data show more than 300,000 distinct CDR3 sequences, approximately 15% seen once. The receptor comes from a man aged 18 to 30 who had mild COVID-19 (a few samples of this study predate the infection). Cell type and time point are not known. Material: PBMCs or a T cell subset sorted from them (not recorded which). The chain recombines TRBV27 with TRBJ2-7, with 8 bases matching TRBD2. In DNA, the CDR3 is TGTGCCAGCAGTTCTCTGAGCGGGAGATACTACGAGCAGTACTTC. Translation gives CASSSLSGRYYEQYF.